Reported below is one T cell receptor beta chain. The sample originates from a study of blood T cell repertoires in COVID-19. V was trimmed by 0 bases and J by 3 bases, leaving 10 bases between them. CDR1 SGHRS and CDR2 YFSETQ come from the germline V gene. This CDR3 spans 14 amino acids. Sequencing was performed with immunoSEQ multiplex PCR; in TCRdb, only in-frame clones are kept and a portion is missing. The table records approximately 330,000 clones, 80% to 90% of them present only once. The sample taken for sequencing was PBMCs or T cells enriched from blood (not recorded which). The receptor comes from a woman aged 40 to 50 with acute COVID-19. The chain employs TRBV5-1 and TRBJ2-7; the D gene is possibly TRBD2 (6 bases). Here the CDR3 reads CASSLVGGGYEQYF. The CDR3 DNA sequence: TGCGCCAGCAGCTTGGTGGGGGGAGGCTACGAGCAGTACTTC.